This entry is about one TCR beta chain. This clonotype was observed a handful of times. Its antigen is not yet known. It has no much larger one-base neighbor in the sample; base qualities were not kept. Library creation used RACE. The sample was run on a NextSeq 500. During library preparation, unique molecular identifiers were attached to individual cDNA molecules so that TCRs could be counted in a quantitative, reproducible way. Both TCR alpha and TCR beta chains were sequenced from each blood RNA sample. Regarding the original processing steps: Samples had a median of about 96,000 TCRs, with a range from roughly 23,224 to 700,000. V, J and CDR3 annotation of the TCR reads was performed with the Decombinator software suite. For the PS versus PT1 abundance plots, all samples were subsampled to the same number of TCRs (28,000). TCRs were defined as expanded if absent before sensitization and observed at least eight times at the 2-week time point. TCRdb handled the public reads itself, with Q25 trimming in fastp and clone calling in MiXCR, and kept productive beta chains. Each entry merges the rows of one CDR3 protein and shows their most common DNA and genes. The V and J calls follow TCRdb's processing rather than the paper's. Counted in this sample were 280,000 or so distinct CDR3 sequences; approximately 8% of them appeared once. Of the sample, about 1.1% is held by the ten largest clones.

This entry belongs to a study of human T cells and chemical hapten exposure (dated by TCRdb to about 2021). For context, the study as a whole: For sensitization, 2% DPC in acetone was applied to a 2 cm by 2 cm area of upper inner arm skin. Throughout the study period of around 25 weeks, patients also received therapeutic DPC doses to the scalp every week. Patch testing was done on the upper back using Finn chambers containing 0.01% DPC, and results were scored after 6 days according to International Contact Dermatitis Research Group standards. Most of the patients in the cohort were female, and the cohort covered alopecia areata with under or over 50% scalp involvement, alopecia totalis and alopecia universalis. Libraries were combined into a pool for sequencing, and differences in TCR yield between samples came mainly from small differences in library volumes within the pool. The study tracked peripheral blood TCR repertoire changes in vivo during primary and secondary sensitization to the hapten diphenylcyclopropenone (DPC) in alopecia patients. Patient blood was sampled pre-sensitization (week 0) and at 2, 6 and about 24 weeks after DPC sensitization. Roughly 30 alopecia patients gave blood for TCR sequencing at one to four time points (pre-sensitization, 2, 6 and 24 weeks).

The meaning of the sample's time point label: pre-sensitization, week 0. The treatment or condition label of this sample denotes: therapeutic diphenylcyclopropenone sensitization with weekly scalp DPC. At each patch-test visit, blood was drawn before the patch test was applied. Patients were eligible if aged 18 to 70, diagnosed with alopecia and judged suitable for DPC therapy, and pregnant patients were excluded. Total RNA was isolated from unfractionated whole blood collected in Tempus Blood RNA tubes. Summary of the overall study and its limitations: Compared with pre-sensitization or healthy control sets, expanded TCRs formed significantly more large CDR3 similarity clusters, which is consistent with antigen-driven responses. Repeated subsampling changed both the strength of the expansion versus patch-test correlation and the threshold at which the correlation became significant. Patch test score was positively correlated with the number of PT1 expanded TCRs, with significance at thresholds 8, 16 and 32 but not at 4. The number of TCRs above 1 in 1000 frequency did not change with DPC sensitization; there was no evidence of global repertoire structure alterations. Because every patient had alopecia, a presumed autoimmune disease, the patients' immune response might differ from that of healthy individuals.

The CDR3 contains 14 residues, cysteine and phenylalanine counted. The CDR3 DNA has 42 bases and is translated from base 1. Deletion took 3 bases off V and 1 base off J, with a span of 8 bases between the germline ends. CDR1 and CDR2 are drawn from the germline V gene (reference sequence): LGHDT, YNNKEL. Sample: whole blood, taken in connection with sensitization to the hapten diphenylcyclopropenone (DPC). The chain is assembled from TRBV3-1 and TRBJ2-3, with the D gene not clear enough to name. This TCR was recovered from a young man with alopecia areata. Some clones in this sample may be carry-over from other donors' samples. Here is the DNA: TGTGCCAGCAGCCACCCAGCGCGCACAGATACGCAGTATTTT. It encodes CASSHPARTDTQYF.